This TCR beta chain was sequenced in a study of graft-versus-host responses after intestinal transplantation. On the study more broadly: Every recipient had anti-thymocyte globulin induction and 2 to 4 years of tacrolimus plus steroids.

Clones were sequenced by immunoSEQ multiplex PCR, and TCRdb holds only the in-frame ones, with some missing. This sample has 35,000 to 40,000 clones, with 87% found just once. Looked up from germline, CDR1 is SGHNT and CDR2 is YYREEE (reference sequence). The CDR3 is 12 amino acids. Trimming removed 1 base from V and 2 bases from J, with 2 bases in between. Graft samples were processed, releasing intraepithelial and lamina propria lymphocytes. The rearrangement uses TRBV5-4 and TRBJ2-3; D is uncertain. Specimen: ileum tissue, collected approximately 200 days after intestinal transplant. This sequence originates from a human patient who received an intestinal transplant, so some T cells may come from the graft donor. CDR3 in DNA: TGTGCCAGCAGCTTGACCACAGATACGCAGTATTTT. Translated: CASSLTTDTQYF. Drawing the rest from reference TRBV5-4 and TRBJ2-3, the complete variable domain is ETGVTQSPTHLIKTRGQQVTLRCSSQSGHNTVSWYQQALGQGPQFIFQYYREEENGRGNFPPRFSGLQFPNYSSELNVNALELDDSALYLCASSLTTDTQYFGPGTRLTVL.